The next 3 T cell receptor beta chains were all read from a single sample in a study of shared clonotypes between healthy human individuals. TCRdb keeps only in-frame clones here, not all; method: immunoSEQ multiplex PCR. The table lists more than 400,000 clones, roughly 80% of them singletons. Sequencing was carried out using PBMCs. The receptors shown here come from a woman in her forties in good health. Some clones in this sample may be carry-over from other donors' samples.

The rearrangement joins TRBV29-1 to TRBJ2-2; no reliable D call. Germline values: CDR1 SQVTM, CDR2 ANQGSEA. Trimming pared 4 bases from V and 4 bases from J, leaving 4 bases between. The CDR3 has 11 residues. The CDR3, as DNA: TGCAGCGTTGTTGCCACCGGGGAGCTGTTTTTT. It yields the protein CSVVATGELFF.

The rearrangement joins TRBV6-4 to TRBJ2-2; the D call may be TRBD1 or TRBD2 (5 bases each). Germline values: CDR1 MRHNA, CDR2 SNTAGT. This CDR3 contains 14 residues. The V end was cut by 4 bases, the J end by 5 bases, with 11 bases between. The CDR3 DNA follows: TGTGCCAGCAGTGCCCAGGGCGGGACCGGGGAGCTGTTTTTT. This sequence encodes CASSAQGGTGELFF.

This chain uses TRBV2 with TRBJ1-2; D ambiguous. The V and J ends lost 0 bases and 4 bases respectively, with 15 bases between them. The length of the CDR3 is 16 residues. Germline CDR1 and CDR2: SNHLY and FYNNEI. The DNA of the CDR3 is TGTGCCAGCAGTGAAGCGCTTCGGGCAGGCCCCTATGGCTACACCTTC. Translating gives CASSEALRAGPYGYTF.